This T cell receptor (beta chain) was sequenced during a study of CD8 T cells in Susac syndrome. RNA amounts of about 0.5 to 1 ug underwent reverse transcription with random hexamers. TCRdb independently ran MiXCR on the immunoSEQ multiplex PCR reads; one entry per CDR3 protein. Of some 110,000 distinct CDR3 sequences listed, 94% are singletons. Trimming took off 2 bases at V and 2 bases at J, with 9 bases between the two ends. CDR3 length: 14 residues. Germline V gene lookup returns CDR1 MGHDK and CDR2 SYGVNS. The T cells that were sequenced for TCR beta were CD8+ and CD4+ cells from blood. Negative isolation was used for CD8+ and CD4+ T cells, and FACS enrichment was applied to TEMRA cells.

The specimen sequenced was CD8+ T cells from PBMCs. This chain connects TRBV25-1 to TRBJ1-2; D remains ambiguous. This receptor was obtained from a human donor with Susac syndrome. This CDR3 reads CASSEQTINYGYTF. The CDR3 bases are TGTGCCAGCAGTGAACAGACCATCAACTATGGCTACACCTTC.